This TCR beta chain was identified in a study of shared clonotypes between healthy human individuals. Only one count was recorded for this clone. What it binds is unknown. Terminally differentiated effector memory CD45RA+ cells were excluded by CCR7 positive selection of CD45RO-negative cells. Every subset's genomic DNA went evenly onto several immunoSEQ plates. TCRdb's table, derived via immunoSEQ multiplex PCR, lists solely in-frame clones and lacks some. This sample has under 700,000 clones, with about 95% found just once. V dropped 4 bases and J dropped 4; count of bases not matched to a gene: 4. Germline V lookup: CDR1 SGHDT, CDR2 YYEEEE. This CDR3 region has 15 residues. Study observations and caveats: With four donors compared, 4.5% to 6.5% of naive CD4 clonotypes were shared.

The rearrangement uses TRBV5-6 and TRBJ2-2, with 10 bases identical to TRBD2. This receptor was taken from a woman under 40 in good health. The sequenced sample was naive CD8+ T cells sorted from blood. The CDR3 spells CASSELAGATGELFF. The CDR3 DNA is TGTGCCAGCAGCGAGCTAGCGGGAGCCACCGGGGAGCTGTTTTTT.